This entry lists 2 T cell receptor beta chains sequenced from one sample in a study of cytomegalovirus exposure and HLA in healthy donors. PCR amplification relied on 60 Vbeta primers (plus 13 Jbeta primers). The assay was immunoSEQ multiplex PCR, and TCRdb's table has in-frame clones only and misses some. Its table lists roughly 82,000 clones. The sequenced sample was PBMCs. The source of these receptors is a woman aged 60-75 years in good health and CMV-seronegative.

CDR3 sequence (DNA): TGTGCCAGCAGCTCCACTGGGGCCCCCGGGGAGCTGTTTTTT. Its protein is CASSSTGAPGELFF. The chain combines TRBV7-3 with TRBJ2-2; perhaps TRBD1 as D (5 bases). Trimming removed 4 bases from V and 6 bases from J, with 12 bases in between. This CDR3 is built from 14 residues. CDR1 is SGHTA, CDR2 FQGTGA, per germline.

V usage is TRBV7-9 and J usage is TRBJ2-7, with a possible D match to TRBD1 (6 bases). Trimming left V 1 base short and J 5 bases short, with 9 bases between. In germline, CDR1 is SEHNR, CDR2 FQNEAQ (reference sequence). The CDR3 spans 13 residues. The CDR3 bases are TGTGCCAGCAGCTTAGACAGGGCCCACGAGCAGTACTTC. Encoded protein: CASSLDRAHEQYF.